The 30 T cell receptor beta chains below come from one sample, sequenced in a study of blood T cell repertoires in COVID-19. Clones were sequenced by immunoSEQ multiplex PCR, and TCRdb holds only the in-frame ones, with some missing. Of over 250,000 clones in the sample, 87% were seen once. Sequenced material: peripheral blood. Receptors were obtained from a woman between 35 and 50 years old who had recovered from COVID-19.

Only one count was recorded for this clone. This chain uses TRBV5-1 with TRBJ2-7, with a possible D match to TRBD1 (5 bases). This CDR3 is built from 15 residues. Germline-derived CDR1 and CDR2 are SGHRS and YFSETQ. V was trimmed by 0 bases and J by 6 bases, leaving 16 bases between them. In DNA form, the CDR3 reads TGCGCCAGCAGCTTGGTCGCAGGGTCGACGGGCGAGCAGTACTTC. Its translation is CASSLVAGSTGEQYF.

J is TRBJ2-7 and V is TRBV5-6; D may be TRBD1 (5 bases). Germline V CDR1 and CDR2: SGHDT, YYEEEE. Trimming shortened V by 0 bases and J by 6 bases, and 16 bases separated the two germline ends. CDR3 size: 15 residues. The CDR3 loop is CASSLETTQRGEQYF. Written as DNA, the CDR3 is TGTGCCAGCAGCTTGGAAACAACCCAAAGGGGCGAGCAGTACTTC.

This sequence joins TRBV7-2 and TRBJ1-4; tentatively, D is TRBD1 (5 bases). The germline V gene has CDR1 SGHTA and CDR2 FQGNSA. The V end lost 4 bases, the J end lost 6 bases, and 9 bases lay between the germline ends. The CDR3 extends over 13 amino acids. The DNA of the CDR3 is TGTGCCAGCAGCTGGACAATTTATGAAAAACTGTTTTTT. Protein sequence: CASSWTIYEKLFF.

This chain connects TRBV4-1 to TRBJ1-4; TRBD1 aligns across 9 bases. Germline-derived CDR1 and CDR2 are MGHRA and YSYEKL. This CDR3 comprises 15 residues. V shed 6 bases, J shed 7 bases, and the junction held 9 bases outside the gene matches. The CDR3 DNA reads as TGCGCCAGCAGGTACGGACAGGGACAGGGTGAAAAACTGTTTTTT. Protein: CASRYGQGQGEKLFF.

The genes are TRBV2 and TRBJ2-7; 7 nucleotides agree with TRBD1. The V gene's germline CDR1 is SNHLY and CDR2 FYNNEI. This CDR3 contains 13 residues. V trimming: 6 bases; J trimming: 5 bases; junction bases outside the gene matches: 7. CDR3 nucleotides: TGTGCCAGCAGGGAAATGACAGGGAACGAGCAGTACTTC. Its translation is CASREMTGNEQYF.

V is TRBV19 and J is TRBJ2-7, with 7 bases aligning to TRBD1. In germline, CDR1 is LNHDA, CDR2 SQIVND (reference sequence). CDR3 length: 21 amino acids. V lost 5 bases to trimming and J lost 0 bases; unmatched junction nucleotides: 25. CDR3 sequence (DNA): TGTGCCAGTAGTCCGCACCCGGGAAGACGCAGCCGGGCAGGGGGCTCCTACGAGCAGTACTTC. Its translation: CASSPHPGRRSRAGGSYEQYF.

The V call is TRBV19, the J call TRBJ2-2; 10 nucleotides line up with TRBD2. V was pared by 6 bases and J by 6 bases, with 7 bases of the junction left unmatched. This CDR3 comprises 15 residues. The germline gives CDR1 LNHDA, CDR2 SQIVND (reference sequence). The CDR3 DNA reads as TGTGCCAGTAGATTAGCGGGGGGCGTTTCCGGGGAGCTGTTTTTT. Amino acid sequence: CASRLAGGVSGELFF.

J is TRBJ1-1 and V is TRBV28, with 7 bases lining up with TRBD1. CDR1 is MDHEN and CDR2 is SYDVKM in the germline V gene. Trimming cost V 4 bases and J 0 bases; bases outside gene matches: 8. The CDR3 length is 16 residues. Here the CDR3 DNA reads TGTGCCAGCAGTTCGATCACCGGGACAGTGAACACTGAAGCTTTCTTT. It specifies CASSSITGTVNTEAFF.

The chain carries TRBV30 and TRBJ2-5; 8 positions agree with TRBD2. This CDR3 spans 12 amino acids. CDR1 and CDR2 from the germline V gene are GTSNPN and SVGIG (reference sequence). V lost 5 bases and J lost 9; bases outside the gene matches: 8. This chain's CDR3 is CAWRPTGGAQYF. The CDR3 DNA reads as TGTGCCTGGCGACCTACCGGGGGGGCCCAGTACTTC.

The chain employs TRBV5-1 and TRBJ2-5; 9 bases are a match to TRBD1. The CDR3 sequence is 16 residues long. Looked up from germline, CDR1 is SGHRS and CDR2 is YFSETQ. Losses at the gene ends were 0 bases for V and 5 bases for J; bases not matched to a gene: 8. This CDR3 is CASSLGGTGSAETQYF. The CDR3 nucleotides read TGCGCCAGCAGCTTGGGCGGGACAGGGAGTGCTGAGACCCAGTACTTC.

CDR3 sequence (DNA): TGTGCCAGCAGTGATAGGCGGGGGCTTGAAGCTTTCTTT. Its protein is CASSDRRGLEAFF. The chain is built from TRBV2 and TRBJ1-1; TRBD1 is a possible D gene (6 bases). V dropped 3 bases and J dropped 7 bases, with 12 bases sitting between them. Germline V CDR1 and CDR2: SNHLY, FYNNEI. The CDR3 spans 13 residues.

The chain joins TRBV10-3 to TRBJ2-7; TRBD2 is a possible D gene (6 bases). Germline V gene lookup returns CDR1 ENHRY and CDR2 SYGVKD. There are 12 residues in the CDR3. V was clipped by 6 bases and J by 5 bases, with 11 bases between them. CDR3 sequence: CAIRNGTHEQYF. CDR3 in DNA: TGTGCCATCAGGAACGGGACTCACGAGCAGTACTTC.

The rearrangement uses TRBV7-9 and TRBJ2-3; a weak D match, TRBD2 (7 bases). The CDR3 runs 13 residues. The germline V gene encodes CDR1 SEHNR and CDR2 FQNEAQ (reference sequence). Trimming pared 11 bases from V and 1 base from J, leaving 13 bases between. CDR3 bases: TGTGCCGCAGGGCGGGGGCGCACAGATACGCAGTATTTT. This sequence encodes CAAGRGRTDTQYF.

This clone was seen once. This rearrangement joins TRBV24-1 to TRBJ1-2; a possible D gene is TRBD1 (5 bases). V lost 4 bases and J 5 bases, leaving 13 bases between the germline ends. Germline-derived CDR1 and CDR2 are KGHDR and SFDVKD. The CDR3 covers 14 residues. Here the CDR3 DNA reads TGTGCCACCAGTGACTCAGACAGAGGATATGGCTACACCTTC. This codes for CATSDSDRGYGYTF.

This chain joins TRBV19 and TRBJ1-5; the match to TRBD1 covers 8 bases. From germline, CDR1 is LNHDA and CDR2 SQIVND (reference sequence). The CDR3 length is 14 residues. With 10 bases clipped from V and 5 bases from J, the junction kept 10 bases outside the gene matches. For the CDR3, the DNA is TGTGCCACCCCGACAGGGGAGGGCCATCAGCCCCAGCATTTT. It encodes CATPTGEGHQPQHF.

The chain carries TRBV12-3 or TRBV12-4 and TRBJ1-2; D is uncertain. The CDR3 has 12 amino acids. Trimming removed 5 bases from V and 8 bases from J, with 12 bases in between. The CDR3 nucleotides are TGTGCCAGCAGTCGAAACCTATCGGGCTACACCTTC. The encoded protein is CASSRNLSGYTF.

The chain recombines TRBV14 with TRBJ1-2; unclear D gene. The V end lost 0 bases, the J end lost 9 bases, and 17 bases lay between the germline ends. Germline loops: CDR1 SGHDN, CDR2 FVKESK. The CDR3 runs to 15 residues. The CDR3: CASSQDFEDYPSYTF. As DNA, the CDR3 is TGTGCCAGCAGCCAAGATTTTGAGGACTATCCAAGCTACACCTTC. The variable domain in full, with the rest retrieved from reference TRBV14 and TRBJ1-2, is EAGVTQFPSHSVIEKGQTVTLRCDPISGHDNLYWYRRVMGKEIKFLLHFVKESKQDESGMPNNRFLAERTGGTYSTLKVQPAELEDSGVYFCASSQDFEDYPSYTFGSGTRLTVV.

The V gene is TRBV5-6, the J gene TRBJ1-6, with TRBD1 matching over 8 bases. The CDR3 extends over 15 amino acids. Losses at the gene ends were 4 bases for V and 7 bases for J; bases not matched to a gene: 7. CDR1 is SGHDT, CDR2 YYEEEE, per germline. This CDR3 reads CASSVQGAPNSPLHF. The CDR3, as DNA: TGTGCCAGCAGCGTCCAGGGGGCCCCGAATTCACCCCTCCACTTT.

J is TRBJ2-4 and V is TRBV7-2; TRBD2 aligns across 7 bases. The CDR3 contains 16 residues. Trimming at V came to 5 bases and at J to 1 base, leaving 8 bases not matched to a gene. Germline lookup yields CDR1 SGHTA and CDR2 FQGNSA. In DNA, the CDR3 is TGTGCCAGCAGCCCAGCGGGGTCCACGGCCAAAAACATTCAGTACTTC. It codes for CASSPAGSTAKNIQYF.

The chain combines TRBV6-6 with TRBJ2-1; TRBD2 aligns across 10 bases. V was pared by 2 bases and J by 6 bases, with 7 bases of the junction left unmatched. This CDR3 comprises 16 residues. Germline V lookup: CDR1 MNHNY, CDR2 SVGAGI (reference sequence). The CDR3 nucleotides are TGTGCCAGCAGTTACCCGAGCGGGGGGGCCTCCAATGAGCAGTTCTTC. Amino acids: CASSYPSGGASNEQFF.

The CDR3 sequence is CASSARTDALYGYTF. The CDR3 nucleotides read TGTGCCAGCAGCGCACGAACAGACGCACTGTATGGCTACACCTTC. The chain is built from TRBV5-5 and TRBJ1-2; D not certain. Trimming pared 4 bases from V and 5 bases from J, leaving 18 bases between. This CDR3 region has 15 residues. Germline CDR1 and CDR2: SGHKS and YYEKEE (reference sequence).

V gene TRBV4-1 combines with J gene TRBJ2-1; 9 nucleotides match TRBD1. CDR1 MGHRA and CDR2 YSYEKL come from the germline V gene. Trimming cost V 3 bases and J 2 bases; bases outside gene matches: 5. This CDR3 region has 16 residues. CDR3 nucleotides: TGCGCCAGCAGCCAGGGAGACAGGGGGGCCTACAATGAGCAGTTCTTC. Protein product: CASSQGDRGAYNEQFF.

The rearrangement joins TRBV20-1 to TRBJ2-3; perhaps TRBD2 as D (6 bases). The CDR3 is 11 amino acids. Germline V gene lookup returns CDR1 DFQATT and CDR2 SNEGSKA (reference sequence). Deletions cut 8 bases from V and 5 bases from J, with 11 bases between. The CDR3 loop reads CSMAGGDTQYF. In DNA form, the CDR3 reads TGCAGTATGGCCGGGGGAGATACGCAGTATTTT.

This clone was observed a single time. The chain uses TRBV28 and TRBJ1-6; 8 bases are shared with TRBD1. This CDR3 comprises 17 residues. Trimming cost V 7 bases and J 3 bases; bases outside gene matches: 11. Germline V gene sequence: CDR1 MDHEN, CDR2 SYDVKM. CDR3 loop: CASTPGGFGVYNSPLHF. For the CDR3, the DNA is TGTGCCAGCACCCCAGGGGGCTTTGGGGTCTATAATTCACCCCTCCACTTT.

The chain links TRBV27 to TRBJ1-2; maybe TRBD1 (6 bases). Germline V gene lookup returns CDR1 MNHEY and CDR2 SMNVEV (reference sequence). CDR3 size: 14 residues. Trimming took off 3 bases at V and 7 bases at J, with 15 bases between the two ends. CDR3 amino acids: CASSFKGVNGGYTF. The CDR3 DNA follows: TGTGCCAGCAGTTTTAAGGGGGTAAACGGTGGCTACACCTTC.

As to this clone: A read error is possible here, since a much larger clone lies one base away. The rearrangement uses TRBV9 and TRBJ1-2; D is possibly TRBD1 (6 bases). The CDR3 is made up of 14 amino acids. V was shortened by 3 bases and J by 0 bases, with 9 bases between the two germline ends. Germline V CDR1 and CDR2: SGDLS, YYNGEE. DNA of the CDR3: TGTGCCAGCAGCGGATGGACAGCTAACTATGGCTACACCTTC. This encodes CASSGWTANYGYTF.

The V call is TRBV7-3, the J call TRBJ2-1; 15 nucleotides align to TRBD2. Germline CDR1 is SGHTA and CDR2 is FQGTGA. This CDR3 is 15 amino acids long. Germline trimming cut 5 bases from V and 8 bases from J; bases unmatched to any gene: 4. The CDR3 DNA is TGTGCCAGCAGCCTTGGACTAGCGGGGGGGCATGAGCAGTTCTTC. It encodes CASSLGLAGGHEQFF.

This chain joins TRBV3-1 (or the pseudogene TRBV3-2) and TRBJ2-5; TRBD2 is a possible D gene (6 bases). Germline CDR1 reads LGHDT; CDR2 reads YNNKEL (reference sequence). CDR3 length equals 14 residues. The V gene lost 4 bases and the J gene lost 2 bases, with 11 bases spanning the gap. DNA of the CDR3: TGTGCCAGCAGCCTGGACGGGGGACAAGAGACCCAGTACTTC. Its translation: CASSLDGGQETQYF.

DNA for the CDR3: TGCGCCAGCAGCTTGCAGGGGCCTAACTATGGCTACACCTTC. This translates into CASSLQGPNYGYTF. The chain has TRBV5-1 and TRBJ1-2, with a weak D call TRBD1 (6 bases). This CDR3 has 14 residues. V shed 1 base and J shed 0 bases, with 7 bases lying between them. Per the germline V gene, CDR1 is SGHRS and CDR2 is YFSETQ.

The CDR3 DNA reads TGTGCCAGTAGTATAAGTCCCTCCGGGGGCACCATATATTTT. Its protein product is CASSISPSGGTIYF. The chain carries TRBV19 and TRBJ1-3, with D possibly matching TRBD1 (5 bases). V was shortened by 2 bases and J by 9 bases, with 14 bases between the two germline ends. Germline V gene sequence: CDR1 LNHDA, CDR2 SQIVND (reference sequence). This CDR3 is built from 14 residues.